This T cell receptor beta chain was captured by sequencing in a study of T-cell memory formation after mild COVID-19. MiXCR was run by TCRdb on the 5' RACE reads, yielding one entry per CDR3 protein. The profile shows over 500,000 distinct CDR3 sequences, around 15% of them singletons. J gave up 6 bases and V 4 bases, and 8 bases lay outside the gene matches. This CDR3 has 15 amino acids. Germline V CDR1 and CDR2: SGHRS, YFSETQ. Study results and limitations: Some responding clones appeared in pre-infection memory, suggesting cross-reactive memory joined. Clones that shrank (day 15 to 85) were balanced CD4/CD8, whereas later expanders leaned CD4+. Whether day 37 second-wave clones are SARS-CoV-2-specific was not confirmed. Contracting CD4+ clones sat mainly in CM and EM; CD8+ in EMRA.

This clonotype was observed a single time. Antigen specificity is unknown. The material sequenced was PBMCs or a T cell subset sorted from them (not recorded which). The receptor was derived from an adult woman who had mild COVID-19 (a few samples of this study predate the infection). Cell type and time point are not known. This chain connects TRBV5-1 to TRBJ2-3; 10 positions match TRBD2. CDR3 coding DNA: TGCGCCAGCAGCGGCCAGCGGGAGGGCCCTGATACGCAGTATTTT. Amino acids: CASSGQREGPDTQYF.